A single sample is the source of the 19 T cell receptor beta chains below, sequenced in a study of response to subunit inactivated influenza vaccine listed by TCRdb under 2018. Receptor amplification or capture employed RT-PCR. For sequencing, an Illumina HiSeq 2500 was employed. TCRdb cleaned the public reads at Q25 with fastp, built clones with MiXCR and kept in-frame beta chains. Every CDR3 protein is listed once, alongside the most common genes and DNA of its rows. The sample contains a few hundred thousand distinct CDR3 sequences, approximately 14% of them found a single time. The biggest ten clones account for 11% of the sample. The material was PBMCs from blood, obtained roughly 13 days after vaccination. The receptor source for this set is a middle-aged man who received an inactivated influenza vaccine. Donor details come from another sample of the same person, matched by shared clones.

The chain recombines TRBV3-1 with TRBJ2-5; 11 bases fit TRBD2. The CDR3 runs 17 residues. J was trimmed by 5 bases and V by 4 bases; bases with no gene match: 12. Germline CDR1 reads LGHDT; CDR2 reads YNNKEL (reference sequence). CDR3 sequence: CASSLLGASGGLETQYF. CDR3 in DNA: TGTGCCAGCAGCCTCCTTGGGGCTAGCGGGGGGCTGGAGACCCAGTACTTC.

The V call is TRBV12-3 or TRBV12-4, the J call TRBJ2-3; 8 bases agree with TRBD2. The CDR3 runs 15 residues. Losses at the gene ends were 6 bases for V and 0 bases for J; bases not matched to a gene: 5. CDR3 DNA: TGTGCCAGCAGGAGATCTAGCGGGAGCACAGATACGCAGTATTTT. It codes for CASRRSSGSTDTQYF.

This clonotype was detected only a few times. The chain recombines TRBV4-2 with TRBJ2-1; unclear D gene. Trimming removed 0 bases at V and 0 bases at J, with 12 bases between. Germline lookup yields CDR1 LGHNA and CDR2 YNFKEQ. The CDR3 is 17 amino acids. The DNA of the CDR3 is TGTGCCAGCAGCCAAGATCTCGGAGTCAGCTCCTACAATGAGCAGTTCTTC. The encoded protein is CASSQDLGVSSYNEQFF.

This clonotype was seen only a few times. In DNA, the CDR3 is TGTGCCAGCAGTTACTCGACCCAACAGGGGCATAGCAATCAGCCCCAGCATTTT. Protein product: CASSYSTQQGHSNQPQHF. This chain joins TRBV6-2 or TRBV6-3 and TRBJ1-5, with 7 positions matching TRBD1. V lost 0 bases to trimming and J lost 0 bases; unmatched junction nucleotides: 8. The CDR3 consists of 18 residues. Germline loops: CDR1 MNHEY, CDR2 SVGEGT.

This chain links TRBV2 with TRBJ1-4; D gene ambiguous. The V end was cut by 5 bases, the J end by 8 bases, with 6 bases between. Germline CDR1 is SNHLY and CDR2 is FYNNEI. CDR3 size: 11 residues. The CDR3 protein is CASSRWEKLFF. The CDR3 DNA reads TGTGCCAGCAGTAGGTGGGAAAAACTGTTTTTT.

The chain carries TRBV7-9 and TRBJ2-3; D is unresolved. V was trimmed by 2 bases and J by 4 bases, leaving 7 bases between them. CDR3 length: 13 residues. Germline CDR1 is SEHNR and CDR2 is FQNEAQ (reference sequence). The CDR3 region is CASSLRLPDTQYF. The DNA of the CDR3 is TGTGCCAGCAGCTTACGATTACCAGATACGCAGTATTTT. Using reference TRBV7-9 and TRBJ2-3 for the parts outside the CDR3, the full variable domain is DTGVSQNPRHKITKRGQNVTFRCDPISEHNRLYWYRQTLGQGPEFLTYFQNEAQLEKSRLLSDRFSAERPKGSFSTLEIQRTEQGDSAMYLCASSLRLPDTQYFGPGTRLTVL.

This chain joins TRBV7-9 and TRBJ2-7; no definite D call. The germline gives CDR1 SEHNR, CDR2 FQNEAQ (reference sequence). This CDR3 spans 15 amino acids. Deletions cut 5 bases from V and 1 base from J, with 15 bases between. The CDR3 DNA follows: TGTGCCAGCAGCCCAATGGGATCGCTTTCCTACGAGCAGTACTTC. Its protein is CASSPMGSLSYEQYF.

A few counts support this clonotype. CDR3 amino acids: CASRVGTGYYQPQHF. For the CDR3, the DNA is TGTGCCAGCAGGGTCGGGACAGGGTATTATCAGCCCCAGCATTTT. V and J are TRBV2 and TRBJ1-5; 9 nucleotides line up with TRBD1. There are 15 residues in the CDR3. V lost 6 bases and J lost 5; bases outside the gene matches: 8. Germline CDR1 reads SNHLY; CDR2 reads FYNNEI.

This clonotype was observed many times. The chain joins TRBV20-1 to TRBJ1-4; 8 bases line up with TRBD1. After removal of 6 bases from V and 8 bases from J, the junction contained 8 bases not matched to a gene. The germline CDR1 and CDR2 sequences are DFQATT and SNEGSKA (reference sequence). The CDR3 runs to 13 residues. CDR3 sequence reads: CSAPDREDEKLFF. In nucleotides, the CDR3 is TGCAGTGCCCCGGACAGGGAGGACGAAAAACTGTTTTTT.

The rearrangement joins TRBV12-3 or TRBV12-4 to TRBJ1-4, with 7 bases lining up with TRBD1. This CDR3 spans 14 amino acids. V shed 2 bases and J 7 bases; nucleotides not matched to a gene: 4. The CDR3 bases are TGTGCCAGCAGTTTACGACAGGGAAGTGAAAAACTGTTTTTT. It is translated as CASSLRQGSEKLFF.

This clonotype was seen a few times. The chain joins TRBV6-2 or TRBV6-3 to TRBJ1-3; maybe TRBD1 (5 bases). The CDR3 has 14 amino acids. V shed 6 bases and J shed 5 bases, with 14 bases lying between them. Germline V lookup: CDR1 MNHEY, CDR2 SVGEGT. The CDR3, as DNA: TGTGCCAGCAGGGACGGAGGACATCGAAACACCATATATTTT. This encodes CASRDGGHRNTIYF.

The chain employs TRBV5-5 and TRBJ2-3; D is possibly TRBD1 or TRBD2 (5 bases each). V was pared by 3 bases and J by 2 bases, with 19 bases between. In germline, CDR1 is SGHKS, CDR2 YYEKEE (reference sequence). The CDR3 covers 17 residues. The CDR3, as DNA: TGTGCCAGCAGCTCTTTCACCGGGACGGACCACACAGATACGCAGTATTTT. Amino acid sequence: CASSSFTGTDHTDTQYF. The variable domain in full, completed from reference TRBV5-5 and TRBJ2-3, reads DAGVTQSPTHLIKTRGQQVTLRCSPISGHKSVSWYQQVLGQGPQFIFQYYEKEERGRGNFPDRFSARQFPNYSSELNVNALLLGDSALYLCASSSFTGTDHTDTQYFGPGTRLTVL.

This clonotype was counted only a few times. This chain uses TRBV5-1 with TRBJ2-7; possible D gene TRBD1, 6 bases. Germline assignment: CDR1 SGHRS and CDR2 YFSETQ. V dropped 1 base and J dropped 5 bases, with 13 bases sitting between them. This CDR3 is built from 14 residues. DNA of the CDR3: TGCGCCAGCAGCTTGACACAGGGAACAGACGAGCAGTACTTC. Protein: CASSLTQGTDEQYF.

The chain combines TRBV28 with TRBJ2-6; D tentatively reads TRBD1 or TRBD2 (5 bases each). The CDR3 contains 13 residues. CDR1 MDHEN and CDR2 SYDVKM come from the germline V gene. The V and J ends lost 3 bases and 13 bases respectively, with 13 bases between them. CDR3 DNA: TGTGCCAGCAGTTTGGTGGGGGATAAAGTCCTGACTTTC. It encodes CASSLVGDKVLTF.

This clonotype was detected only a few times. This rearrangement joins TRBV5-1 to TRBJ2-5, with 7 bases lining up with TRBD1. Germline-derived CDR1 and CDR2 are SGHRS and YFSETQ. The V and J ends lost 0 bases and 3 bases, in that order; junction bases with no gene match: 8. The CDR3 is 16 residues long. The CDR3 here is CASSLDGRGTEETQYF. CDR3 coding DNA: TGCGCCAGCAGCTTGGATGGCAGGGGGACCGAAGAGACCCAGTACTTC.

The gene calls are TRBV3-1 and TRBJ1-1; unclear D gene. V was pared by 1 base and J by 5 bases, with 14 bases between. The CDR3 is 15 amino acids. CDR1 is LGHDT and CDR2 is YNNKEL in the germline V gene (reference sequence). CDR3 bases: TGTGCCAGCAGCCAAGGAGGTGGGCCCCGGACTGAAGCTTTCTTT. Translation gives CASSQGGGPRTEAFF.

In regard to this clonotype: This sequence may be a read error, since a much larger clone differs from it by one base. The chain couples TRBV5-1 to TRBJ2-3; tentatively, D is TRBD1 (5 bases). The CDR3 covers 15 residues. In germline, CDR1 is SGHRS, CDR2 YFSETQ. The CDR3, as DNA: TGCGCCATCAGCTCCGGACACCGTGACACAGATACGCAGTATTTT. It yields the protein CAISSGHRDTDTQYF.

The genes are TRBV6-5 and TRBJ2-2; possible D gene TRBD1, 6 bases. Trimming removed 0 bases at V and 0 bases at J, with 14 bases between. The length of the CDR3 is 18 residues. Germline loops: CDR1 MNHEY, CDR2 SVGAGI. In DNA form, the CDR3 reads TGTGCCAGCAGTTACTCGGGGGCAACATACGCGAACACCGGGGAGCTGTTTTTT. Protein: CASSYSGATYANTGELFF.

This clonotype appeared a few times. The chain has TRBV5-1 and TRBJ1-2; no reliable D call. The V gene's germline CDR1 is SGHRS and CDR2 YFSETQ. The CDR3 is made up of 15 amino acids. The V end was cut by 0 bases, the J end by 2 bases, with 11 bases between. Here the CDR3 reads CASSLDTGGNYGYTF. CDR3 in DNA: TGCGCCAGCAGCTTGGACACGGGAGGAAACTATGGCTACACCTTC.